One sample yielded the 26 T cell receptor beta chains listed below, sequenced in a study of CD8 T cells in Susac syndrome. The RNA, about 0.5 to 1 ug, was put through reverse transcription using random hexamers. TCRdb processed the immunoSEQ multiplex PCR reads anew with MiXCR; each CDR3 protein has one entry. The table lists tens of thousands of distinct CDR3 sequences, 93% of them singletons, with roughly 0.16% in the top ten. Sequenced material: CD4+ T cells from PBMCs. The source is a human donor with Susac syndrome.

The CDR3 reads CASSPVLTEGYGYTF. In DNA, the CDR3 is TGCGCCAGCAGCCCAGTCCTGACAGAGGGCTATGGCTACACCTTC. The V call is TRBV5-1, the J call TRBJ1-2; a possible D gene is TRBD1 (5 bases). The CDR3 extends over 15 amino acids. CDR1 SGHRS and CDR2 YFSETQ come from the germline V gene. Trimming cost V 4 bases and J 4 bases, with 17 bases left between them.

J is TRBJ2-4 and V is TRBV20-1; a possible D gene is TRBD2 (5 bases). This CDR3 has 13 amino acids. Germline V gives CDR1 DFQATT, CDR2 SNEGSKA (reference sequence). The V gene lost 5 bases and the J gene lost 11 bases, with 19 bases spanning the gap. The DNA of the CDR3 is TGCAGTGCTGGACTGGACCAGGCCGGCCTTCAGTACTTC. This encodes CSAGLDQAGLQYF.

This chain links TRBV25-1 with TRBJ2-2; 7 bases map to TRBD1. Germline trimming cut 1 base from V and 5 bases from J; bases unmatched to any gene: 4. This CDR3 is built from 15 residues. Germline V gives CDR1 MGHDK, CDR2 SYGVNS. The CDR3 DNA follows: TGTGCCAGCAGTGAATTAGGGGACAGAACCGGGGAGCTGTTTTTT. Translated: CASSELGDRTGELFF.

CDR3 region: CASSYSNGANPSNEQFF. The CDR3, as DNA: TGTGCCAGCAGTTACTCGAACGGAGCGAACCCATCCAATGAGCAGTTCTTC. The chain is built from TRBV6-2 or TRBV6-3 and TRBJ2-1; D gene ambiguous. Germline-derived CDR1 and CDR2 are MNHEY and SVGEGT. Trimming took 0 bases from V and 6 from J, leaving 18 bases between them. The CDR3 length is 17 residues.

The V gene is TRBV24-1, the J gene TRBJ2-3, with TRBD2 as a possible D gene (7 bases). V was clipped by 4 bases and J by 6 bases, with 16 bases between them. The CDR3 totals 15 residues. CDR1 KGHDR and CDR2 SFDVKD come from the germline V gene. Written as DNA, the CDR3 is TGTGCCACCAGTGACACGACGGGGGGCCTCGATACGCAGTATTTT. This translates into CATSDTTGGLDTQYF.

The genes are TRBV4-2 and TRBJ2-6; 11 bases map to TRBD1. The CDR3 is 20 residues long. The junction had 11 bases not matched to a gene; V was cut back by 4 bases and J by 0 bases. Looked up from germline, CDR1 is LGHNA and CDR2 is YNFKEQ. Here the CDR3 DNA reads TGTGCCAGCAGCCCACAGAGGGGGACAGGGGGGTTCTCTGGGGCCAACGTCCTGACTTTC. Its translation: CASSPQRGTGGFSGANVLTF.

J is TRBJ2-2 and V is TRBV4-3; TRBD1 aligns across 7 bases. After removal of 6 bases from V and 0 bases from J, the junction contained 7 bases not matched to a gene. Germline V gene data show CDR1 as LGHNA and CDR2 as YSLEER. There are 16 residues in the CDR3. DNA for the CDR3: TGCGCCAGCAGAGACAGGGCCCTCGCGAACACCGGGGAGCTGTTTTTT. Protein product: CASRDRALANTGELFF.

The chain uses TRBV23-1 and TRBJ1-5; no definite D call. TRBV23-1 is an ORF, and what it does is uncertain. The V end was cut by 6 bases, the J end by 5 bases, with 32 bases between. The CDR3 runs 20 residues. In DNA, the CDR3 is TGCGCCAGCAGCCCCCCCCCTGGGCAGCTGCGCCCGATACACCATCAGCCCCAGCATTTT. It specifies CASSPPPGQLRPIHHQPQHF.

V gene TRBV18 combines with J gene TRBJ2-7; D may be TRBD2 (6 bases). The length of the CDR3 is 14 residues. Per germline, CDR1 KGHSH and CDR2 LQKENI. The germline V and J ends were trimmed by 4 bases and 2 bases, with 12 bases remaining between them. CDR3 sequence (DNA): TGTGCCAGCTCACGGGGAGGAAAAGCCTACGAGCAGTACTTC. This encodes CASSRGGKAYEQYF.

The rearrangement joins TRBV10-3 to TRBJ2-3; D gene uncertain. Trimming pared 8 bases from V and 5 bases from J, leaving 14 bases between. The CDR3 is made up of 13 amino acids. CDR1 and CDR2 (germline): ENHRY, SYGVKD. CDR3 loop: CAISRPGGDTQYF. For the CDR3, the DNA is TGTGCCATCTCGCGTCCGGGCGGAGATACGCAGTATTTT.

CDR3 in DNA: TGTGCCAGCAGTTTGTTACTCAGAGCATCGAACACTGAAGCTTTCTTT. Amino acids: CASSLLLRASNTEAFF. The gene calls are TRBV28 and TRBJ1-1; D is ambiguous. This CDR3 has 16 amino acids. The V end was cut by 3 bases, the J end by 1 base, with 15 bases between. Per germline, CDR1 MDHEN and CDR2 SYDVKM.

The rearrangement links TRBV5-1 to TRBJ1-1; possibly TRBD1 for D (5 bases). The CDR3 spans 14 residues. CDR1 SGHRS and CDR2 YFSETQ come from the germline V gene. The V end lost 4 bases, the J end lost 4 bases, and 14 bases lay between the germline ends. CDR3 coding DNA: TGCGCCAGCAGCCCTGGAAATGGGGGCACTGAAGCTTTCTTT. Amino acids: CASSPGNGGTEAFF.

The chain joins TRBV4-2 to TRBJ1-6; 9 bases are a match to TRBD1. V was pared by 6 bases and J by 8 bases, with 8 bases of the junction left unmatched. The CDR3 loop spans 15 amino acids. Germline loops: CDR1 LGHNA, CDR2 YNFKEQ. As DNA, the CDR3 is TGTGCCAGCAGTCTCCCGGGACAGGGTCATTCACCCCTCCACTTT. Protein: CASSLPGQGHSPLHF.

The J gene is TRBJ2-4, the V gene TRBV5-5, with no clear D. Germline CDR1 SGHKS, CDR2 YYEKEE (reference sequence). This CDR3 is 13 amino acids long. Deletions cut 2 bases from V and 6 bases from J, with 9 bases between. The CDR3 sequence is CASSLISPNIQYF. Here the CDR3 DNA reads TGTGCCAGCAGCTTAATCAGCCCAAACATTCAGTACTTC.

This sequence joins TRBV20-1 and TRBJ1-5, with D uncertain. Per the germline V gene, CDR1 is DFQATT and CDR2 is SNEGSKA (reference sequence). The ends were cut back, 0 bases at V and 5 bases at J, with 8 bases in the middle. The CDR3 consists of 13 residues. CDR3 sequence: CSARDGGHQPQHF. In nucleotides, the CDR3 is TGCAGTGCTAGAGACGGTGGTCATCAGCCCCAGCATTTT.

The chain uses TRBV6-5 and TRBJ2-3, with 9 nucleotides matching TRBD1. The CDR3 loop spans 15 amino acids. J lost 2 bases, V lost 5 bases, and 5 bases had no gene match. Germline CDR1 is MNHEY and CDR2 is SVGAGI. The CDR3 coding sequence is TGTGCCAGCAGTCTAGACAGGGGGGACACAGATACGCAGTATTTT. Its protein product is CASSLDRGDTDTQYF.

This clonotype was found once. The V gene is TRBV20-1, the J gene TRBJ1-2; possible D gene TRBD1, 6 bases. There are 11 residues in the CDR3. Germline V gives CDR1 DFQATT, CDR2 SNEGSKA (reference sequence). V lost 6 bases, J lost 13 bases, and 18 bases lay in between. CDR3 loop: CSADQGRGFTF. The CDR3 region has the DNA TGCAGTGCCGACCAGGGGAGGGGATTCACCTTC.

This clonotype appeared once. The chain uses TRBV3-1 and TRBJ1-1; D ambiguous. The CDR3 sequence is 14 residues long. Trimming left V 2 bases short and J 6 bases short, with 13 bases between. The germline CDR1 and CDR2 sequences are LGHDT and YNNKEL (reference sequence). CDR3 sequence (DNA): TGTGCCAGCAGCCAAAATCGGGTTGCGGCTGAAGCTTTCTTT. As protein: CASSQNRVAAEAFF.

CDR3 sequence: CASSKTGSPGANVLTF. The CDR3 nucleotides read TGTGCCAGCAGCAAAACAGGGTCCCCAGGGGCCAACGTCCTGACTTTC. V and J are TRBV6-2 or TRBV6-3 and TRBJ2-6; D is possibly TRBD1 (6 bases). V was clipped by 6 bases and J by 4 bases, with 16 bases between them. The germline V gene has CDR1 MNHEY and CDR2 SVGEGT. CDR3 length: 16 residues.

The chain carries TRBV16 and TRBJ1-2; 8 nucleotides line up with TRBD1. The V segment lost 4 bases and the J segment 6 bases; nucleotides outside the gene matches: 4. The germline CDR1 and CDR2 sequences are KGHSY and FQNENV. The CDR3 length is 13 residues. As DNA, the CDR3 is TGTGCCAGCAGCCGAGACAGGGGTCATGGCTACACCTTC. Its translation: CASSRDRGHGYTF.

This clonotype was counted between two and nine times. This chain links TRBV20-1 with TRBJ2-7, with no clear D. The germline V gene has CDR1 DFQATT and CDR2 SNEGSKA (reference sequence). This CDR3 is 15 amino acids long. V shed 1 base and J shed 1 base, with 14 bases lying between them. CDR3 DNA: TGCAGTGCTAGAGTTTCGATCGGCGGTTCCTACGAGCAGTACTTC. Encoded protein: CSARVSIGGSYEQYF.

The CDR3 loop reads CASSLTTGTGGYNEQFF. The CDR3 nucleotides read TGTGCCAGCAGCTTAACGACCGGGACAGGGGGCTACAATGAGCAGTTCTTC. V is TRBV11-2 and J is TRBJ2-1; TRBD1 matches 11 bases. V lost 2 bases and J lost 3; bases outside the gene matches: 6. Germline CDR1 reads SGHAT; CDR2 reads FQNNGV. The CDR3 is 17 amino acids.

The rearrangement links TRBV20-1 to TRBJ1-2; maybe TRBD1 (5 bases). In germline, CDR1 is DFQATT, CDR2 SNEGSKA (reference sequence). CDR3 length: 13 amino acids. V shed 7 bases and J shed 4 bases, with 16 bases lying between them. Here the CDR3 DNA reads TGCAGTGGGGAAGGAGACAGCCCCTATGGCTACACCTTC. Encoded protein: CSGEGDSPYGYTF.

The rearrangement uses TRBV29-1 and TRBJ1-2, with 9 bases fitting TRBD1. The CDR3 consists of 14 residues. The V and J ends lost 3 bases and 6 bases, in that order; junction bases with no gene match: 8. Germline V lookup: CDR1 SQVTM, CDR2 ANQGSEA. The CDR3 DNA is TGCAGCGTTGAGGGGGGGACAGGGCAGAATGGCTACACCTTC. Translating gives CSVEGGTGQNGYTF.

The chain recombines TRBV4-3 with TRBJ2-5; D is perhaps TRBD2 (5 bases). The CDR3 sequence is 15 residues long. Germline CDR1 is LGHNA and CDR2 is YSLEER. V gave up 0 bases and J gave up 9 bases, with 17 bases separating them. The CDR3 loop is CASSQDQRNFNPQYF. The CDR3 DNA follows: TGCGCCAGCAGCCAAGATCAGCGGAACTTTAACCCCCAGTACTTC.

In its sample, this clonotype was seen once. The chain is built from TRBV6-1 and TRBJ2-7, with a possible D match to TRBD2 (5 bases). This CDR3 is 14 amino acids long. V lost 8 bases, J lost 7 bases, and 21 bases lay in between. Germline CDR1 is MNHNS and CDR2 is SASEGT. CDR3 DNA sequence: TGTGCCAGCTCTTCGGGGAGTATATCTGAAGAGCAGTACTTC. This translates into CASSSGSISEEQYF.